Below, 9 T cell receptor beta chains from the same sample are listed, as sequenced in a study of type 1 and type 2 diabetes patients. Genomic DNA was the PCR template. Multiplex PCR with 30 forward and 13 reverse primers amplified the TCR beta CDR3. TCRdb used MiXCR to reprocess the multiplex PCR reads, holding one entry per CDR3 protein. Seen here are some 250,000 distinct CDR3 sequences, roughly 48% observed once, and the top ten hold roughly an eighth. The sequencing sample was made of peripheral blood mononuclear cells (PBMCs). Receptors originate from a man aged 18 to 29 with type 2 diabetes.

The chain couples TRBV20-1 to TRBJ1-1; 7 nucleotides agree with TRBD1. The germline CDR1 and CDR2 sequences are DFQATT and SNEGSKA (reference sequence). The CDR3 has 15 residues. The V gene end was trimmed by 0 bases and the J gene end by 6 bases; junction bases not matched to a gene: 10. The CDR3 is CSARDVFTGAAEAFF. The CDR3 DNA reads TGCAGTGCTAGAGATGTCTTCACAGGGGCTGCTGAAGCTTTCTTT.

The chain is built from TRBV7-2 and TRBJ2-2; no clear D gene. Per the germline V gene, CDR1 is SGHTA and CDR2 is FQGNSA. The CDR3 is 15 amino acids. Trimming removed 3 bases at V and 0 bases at J, with 8 bases between. CDR3 region: CASSFVVSNTGELFF. In DNA form, the CDR3 reads TGTGCCAGCAGCTTTGTGGTTTCGAACACCGGGGAGCTGTTTTTT.

The chain has TRBV29-1 and TRBJ2-1; no reliable D call. The germline V and J ends were trimmed by 7 bases and 9 bases, with 16 bases remaining between them. Germline V gene lookup returns CDR1 SQVTM and CDR2 ANQGSEA. The CDR3 runs 12 residues. The CDR3 DNA follows: TGCAGCGCCCAAAAGGGTCTTACTGAGCAGTTCTTC. Translated, it gives CSAQKGLTEQFF.

V usage is TRBV7-2 and J usage is TRBJ2-5; 12 positions match TRBD2. The CDR3 loop spans 15 amino acids. Germline V gene data show CDR1 as SGHTA and CDR2 as FQGNSA. With V trimmed by 5 bases and J by 5 bases, 6 bases remained unmatched. CDR3 loop: CASSLIGTSGETQYF. The CDR3 DNA reads TGTGCCAGCAGCCTAATCGGGACTAGCGGGGAGACCCAGTACTTC.

This clonotype was picked up one time. The chain joins TRBV5-1 to TRBJ2-7; TRBD1 is a possible D gene (6 bases). Trimming shortened V by 4 bases and J by 5 bases, and 19 bases separated the two germline ends. The germline V gene has CDR1 SGHRS and CDR2 YFSETQ. This CDR3 is built from 15 residues. CDR3 protein: CASSPESSGVDEQYF. The CDR3 DNA reads TGCGCCAGCAGCCCGGAGAGTTCAGGGGTGGACGAGCAGTACTTC.

V is TRBV12-3 or TRBV12-4 and J is TRBJ2-1; the D gene is possibly TRBD2 (7 bases). This CDR3 comprises 14 residues. V lost 6 bases to trimming and J lost 15 bases, with 24 bases between them. The CDR3 protein is CASSQLGGAGVWFF. For the CDR3, the DNA is TGTGCCAGCAGCCAACTGGGGGGGGCAGGGGTTTGGTTCTTC.

This clonotype came up a few times. This chain uses TRBV20-1 with TRBJ2-7, with TRBD1 as a possible D gene (5 bases). Trimming removed 4 bases at V and 0 bases at J, with 13 bases between. Germline CDR1 reads DFQATT; CDR2 reads SNEGSKA (reference sequence). CDR3 length equals 14 residues. CDR3 sequence reads: CSAIDAGLSYEQYF. The CDR3 DNA sequence: TGCAGTGCTATTGATGCAGGGCTCTCCTACGAGCAGTACTTC.

This clonotype was detected a few times. The gene calls are TRBV20-1 and TRBJ2-5; D unresolved. V gave up 5 bases and J gave up 4 bases, with 11 bases separating them. CDR3 length equals 12 residues. Germline-derived CDR1 and CDR2 are DFQATT and SNEGSKA (reference sequence). The CDR3 DNA reads TGCAGTGCTGACTCCCGACGAGAGACCCAGTACTTC. Its protein product is CSADSRRETQYF.

The gene calls are TRBV2 and TRBJ1-2; the D is unclear. V was pared by 4 bases and J by 4 bases, with 16 bases between. The length of the CDR3 is 15 residues. The germline V gene encodes CDR1 SNHLY and CDR2 FYNNEI. For the CDR3, the DNA is TGTGCCAGCAGTGGGCGGGCTCCGGCCGGCTATGGCTACACCTTC. Its translation is CASSGRAPAGYGYTF.